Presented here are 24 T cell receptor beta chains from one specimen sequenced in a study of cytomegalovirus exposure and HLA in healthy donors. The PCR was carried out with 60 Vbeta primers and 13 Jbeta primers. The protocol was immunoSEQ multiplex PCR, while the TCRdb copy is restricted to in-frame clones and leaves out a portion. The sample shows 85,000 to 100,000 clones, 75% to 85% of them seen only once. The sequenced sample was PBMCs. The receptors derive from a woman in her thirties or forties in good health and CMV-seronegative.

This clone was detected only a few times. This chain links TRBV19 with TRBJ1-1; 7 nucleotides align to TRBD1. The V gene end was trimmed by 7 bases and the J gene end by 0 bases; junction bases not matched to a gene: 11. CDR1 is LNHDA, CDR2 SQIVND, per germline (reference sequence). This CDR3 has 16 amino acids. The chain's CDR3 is CASTVGKQGMNTEAFF. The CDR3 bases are TGTGCCAGTACCGTGGGGAAACAGGGGATGAACACTGAAGCTTTCTTT.

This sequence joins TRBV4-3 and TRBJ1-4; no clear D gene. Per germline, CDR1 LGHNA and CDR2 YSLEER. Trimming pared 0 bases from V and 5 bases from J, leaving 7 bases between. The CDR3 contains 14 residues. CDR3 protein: CASSQDDRNEKLFF. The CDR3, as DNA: TGCGCCAGCAGCCAAGATGATCGGAATGAAAAACTGTTTTTT.

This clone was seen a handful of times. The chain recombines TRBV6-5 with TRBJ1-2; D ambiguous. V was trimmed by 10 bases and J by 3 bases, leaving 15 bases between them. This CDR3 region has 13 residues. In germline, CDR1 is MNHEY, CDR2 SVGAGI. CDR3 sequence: CATTPGFDYGYTF. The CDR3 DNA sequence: TGTGCCACGACCCCGGGGTTTGACTATGGCTACACCTTC.

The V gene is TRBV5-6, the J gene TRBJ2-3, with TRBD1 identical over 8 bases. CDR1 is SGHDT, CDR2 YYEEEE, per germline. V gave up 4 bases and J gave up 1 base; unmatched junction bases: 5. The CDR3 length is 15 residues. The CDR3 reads CASSRDRRGTDTQYF. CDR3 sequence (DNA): TGTGCCAGCAGCCGGGACAGGAGGGGCACAGATACGCAGTATTTT. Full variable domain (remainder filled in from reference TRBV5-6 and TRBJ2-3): DAGVTQSPTHLIKTRGQQVTLRCSPKSGHDTVSWYQQALGQGPQFIFQYYEEEERQRGNFPDRFSGHQFPNYSSELNVNALLLGDSALYLCASSRDRRGTDTQYFGPGTRLTVL.

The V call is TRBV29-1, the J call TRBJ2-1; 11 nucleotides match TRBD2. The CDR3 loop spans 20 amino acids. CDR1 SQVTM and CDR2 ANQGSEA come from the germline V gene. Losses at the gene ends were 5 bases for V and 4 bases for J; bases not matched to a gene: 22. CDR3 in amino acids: CSVRGSTGGIAGGPYNEQFF. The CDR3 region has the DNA TGCAGCGTTAGGGGGTCGACAGGGGGAATAGCGGGGGGGCCTTACAATGAGCAGTTCTTC.

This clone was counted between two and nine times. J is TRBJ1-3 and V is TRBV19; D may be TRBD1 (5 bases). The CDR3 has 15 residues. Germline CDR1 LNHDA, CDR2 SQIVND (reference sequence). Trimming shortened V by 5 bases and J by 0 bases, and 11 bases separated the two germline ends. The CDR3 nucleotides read TGTGCCAGTAGTGAGACAGAATACTCTGGAAACACCATATATTTT. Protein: CASSETEYSGNTIYF.

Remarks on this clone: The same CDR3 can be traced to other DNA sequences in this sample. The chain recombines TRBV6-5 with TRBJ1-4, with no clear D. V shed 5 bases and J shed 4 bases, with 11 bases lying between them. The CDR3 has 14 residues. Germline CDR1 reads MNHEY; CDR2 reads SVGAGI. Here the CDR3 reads CASSTTGSNEKLFF. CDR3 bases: TGTGCCAGCAGTACCACCGGGAGTAATGAAAAACTGTTTTTT.

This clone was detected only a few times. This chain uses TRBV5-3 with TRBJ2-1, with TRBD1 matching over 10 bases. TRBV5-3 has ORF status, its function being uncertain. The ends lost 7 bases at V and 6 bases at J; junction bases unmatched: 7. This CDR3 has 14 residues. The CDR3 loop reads CARCRDRGPNEQFF. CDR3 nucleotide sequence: TGTGCCAGATGCCGGGACAGGGGTCCCAATGAGCAGTTCTTC.

The CDR3 spells CAISPGQETEAFF. CDR3 coding DNA: TGTGCCATCAGCCCGGGACAGGAGACTGAAGCTTTCTTT. J is TRBJ1-1 and V is TRBV10-3; 8 nucleotides match TRBD1. V shed 6 bases, J shed 5 bases, and the junction held 5 bases outside the gene matches. From germline, CDR1 is ENHRY and CDR2 SYGVKD. The CDR3 extends over 13 amino acids.

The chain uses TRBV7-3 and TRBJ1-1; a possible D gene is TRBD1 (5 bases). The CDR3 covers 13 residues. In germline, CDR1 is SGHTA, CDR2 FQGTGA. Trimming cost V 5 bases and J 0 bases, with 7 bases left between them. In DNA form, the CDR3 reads TGTGCCAGCAGCCCGACAGTGAACACTGAAGCTTTCTTT. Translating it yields CASSPTVNTEAFF. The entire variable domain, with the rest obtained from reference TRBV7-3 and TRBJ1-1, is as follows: GAGVSQTPSNKVTEKGKYVELRCDPISGHTALYWYRQSLGQGPEFLIYFQGTGAADDSGLPNDRFFAVRPEGSVSTLKIQRTERGDSAVYLCASSPTVNTEAFFGQGTRLTVV.

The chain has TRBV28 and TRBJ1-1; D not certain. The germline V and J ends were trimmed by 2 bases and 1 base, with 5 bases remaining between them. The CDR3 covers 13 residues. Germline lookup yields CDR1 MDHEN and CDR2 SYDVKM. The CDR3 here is CASSLPWNTEAFF. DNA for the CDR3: TGTGCCAGCAGTTTACCATGGAACACTGAAGCTTTCTTT. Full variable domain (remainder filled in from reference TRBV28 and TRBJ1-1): DVKVTQSSRYLVKRTGEKVFLECVQDMDHENMFWYRQDPGLGLRLIYFSYDVKMKEKGDIPEGYSVSREKKERFSLILESASTNQTSMYLCASSLPWNTEAFFGQGTRLTVV.

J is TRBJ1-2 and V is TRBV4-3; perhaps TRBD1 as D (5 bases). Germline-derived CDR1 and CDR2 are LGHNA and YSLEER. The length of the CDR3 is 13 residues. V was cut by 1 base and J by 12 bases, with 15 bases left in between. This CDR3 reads CASSQAGAGLNTF. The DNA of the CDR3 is TGCGCCAGCAGCCAAGCTGGGGCAGGGTTGAACACCTTC.

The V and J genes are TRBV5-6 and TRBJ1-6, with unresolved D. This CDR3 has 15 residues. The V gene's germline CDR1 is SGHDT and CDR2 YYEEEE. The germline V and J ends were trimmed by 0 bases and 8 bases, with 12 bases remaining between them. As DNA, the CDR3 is TGTGCCAGCAGCTTGGAGTTCGGAGGCGATTCACCCCTCCACTTT. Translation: CASSLEFGGDSPLHF. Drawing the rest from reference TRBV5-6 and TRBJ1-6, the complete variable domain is DAGVTQSPTHLIKTRGQQVTLRCSPKSGHDTVSWYQQALGQGPQFIFQYYEEEERQRGNFPDRFSGHQFPNYSSELNVNALLLGDSALYLCASSLEFGGDSPLHFGNGTRLTVT.

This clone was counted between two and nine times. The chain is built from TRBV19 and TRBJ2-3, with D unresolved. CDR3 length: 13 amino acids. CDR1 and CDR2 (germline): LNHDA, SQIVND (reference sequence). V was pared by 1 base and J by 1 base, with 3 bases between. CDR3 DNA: TGTGCCAGTAGTATAGGCGGCACAGATACGCAGTATTTT. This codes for CASSIGGTDTQYF.

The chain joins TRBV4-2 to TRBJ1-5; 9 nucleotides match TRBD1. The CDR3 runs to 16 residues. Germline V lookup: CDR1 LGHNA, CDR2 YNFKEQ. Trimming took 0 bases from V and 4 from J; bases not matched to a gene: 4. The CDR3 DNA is TGTGCCAGCAGCCAAGAGGGAGGGACAGGGAATCAGCCCCAGCATTTT. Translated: CASSQEGGTGNQPQHF.

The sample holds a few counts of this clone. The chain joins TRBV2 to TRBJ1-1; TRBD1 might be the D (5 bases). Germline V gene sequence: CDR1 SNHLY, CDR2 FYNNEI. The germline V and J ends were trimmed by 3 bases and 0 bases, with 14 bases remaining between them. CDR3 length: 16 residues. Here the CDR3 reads CASSDGQGGMNTEAFF. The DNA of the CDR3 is TGTGCCAGCAGTGACGGTCAGGGAGGAATGAACACTGAAGCTTTCTTT.

The CDR3 reads CASSLVSGSYNEQFF. For the CDR3, the DNA is TGTGCCAGCAGCTTAGTTAGCGGGTCTTACAATGAGCAGTTCTTC. The chain carries TRBV7-2 and TRBJ2-1, with 7 nucleotides matching TRBD2. CDR1 and CDR2 (germline): SGHTA, FQGNSA. V dropped 1 base and J dropped 4; count of bases not matched to a gene: 4. CDR3 length: 15 amino acids.

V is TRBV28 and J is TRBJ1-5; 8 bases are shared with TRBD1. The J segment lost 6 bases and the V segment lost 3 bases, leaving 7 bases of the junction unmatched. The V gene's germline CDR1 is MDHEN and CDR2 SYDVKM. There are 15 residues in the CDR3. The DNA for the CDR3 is TGTGCCAGCAGTTTTTCACAGGGGGAAAGTCAGCCCCAGCATTTT. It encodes CASSFSQGESQPQHF.

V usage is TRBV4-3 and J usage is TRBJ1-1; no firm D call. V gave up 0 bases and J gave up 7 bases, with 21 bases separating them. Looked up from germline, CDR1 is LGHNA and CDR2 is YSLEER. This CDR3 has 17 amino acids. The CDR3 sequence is CASSQDGMGSWPDEAFF. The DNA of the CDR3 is TGCGCCAGCAGCCAAGACGGGATGGGGAGCTGGCCAGATGAAGCTTTCTTT.

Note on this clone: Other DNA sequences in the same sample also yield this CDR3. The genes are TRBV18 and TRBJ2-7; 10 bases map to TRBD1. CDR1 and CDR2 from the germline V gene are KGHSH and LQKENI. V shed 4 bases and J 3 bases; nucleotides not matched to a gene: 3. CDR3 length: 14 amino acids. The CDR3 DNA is TGTGCCAGCTCACGGGACAGGGGAAGCTACGAGCAGTACTTC. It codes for CASSRDRGSYEQYF.

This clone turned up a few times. The CDR3 DNA is TGTGCCAGCGGATCGGGGGGCGAAGGGCAGTACTTC. This codes for CASGSGGEGQYF. The J gene is TRBJ2-7, the V gene TRBV9, with D perhaps TRBD2 (7 bases). This CDR3 is 12 amino acids long. Germline CDR1 reads SGDLS; CDR2 reads YYNGEE. The V gene lost 7 bases and the J gene lost 9 bases, with 17 bases spanning the gap.

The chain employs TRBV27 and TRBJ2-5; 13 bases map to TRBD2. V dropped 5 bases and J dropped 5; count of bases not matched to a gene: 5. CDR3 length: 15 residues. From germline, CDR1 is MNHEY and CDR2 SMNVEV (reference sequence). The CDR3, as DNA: TGTGCCAGCAGTGCACTAGCGGGGGGGCTGGAGACCCAGTACTTC. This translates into CASSALAGGLETQYF.

The CDR3 DNA sequence: TGTGCCAGCAGCCCGGGACAGCTAATTGTCGTGGGTGAAAAACTGTTTTTT. Amino acid sequence: CASSPGQLIVVGEKLFF. V usage is TRBV14 and J usage is TRBJ1-4, with 7 bases that match TRBD1. The CDR3 spans 17 residues. Germline V CDR1 and CDR2: SGHDN, FVKESK. V lost 4 bases to trimming and J lost 7 bases; unmatched junction nucleotides: 15.

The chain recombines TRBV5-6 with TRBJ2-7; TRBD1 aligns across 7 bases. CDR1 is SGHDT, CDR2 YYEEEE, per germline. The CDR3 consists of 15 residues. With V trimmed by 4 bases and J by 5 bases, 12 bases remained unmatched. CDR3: CASSPGPTGFNEQYF. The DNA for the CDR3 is TGTGCCAGCAGCCCCGGGCCGACAGGGTTCAACGAGCAGTACTTC.